The TCR beta chain under discussion was sequenced for a study of blood T cell repertoires in COVID-19. In the study overall: T cells, B-cell-depleted T cells, or PBMCs supplied cDNA or gDNA.

Source study methods: Using reference gene primer amplification, nucleated cell counts were estimated. TCRdb keeps only in-frame clones here, not all; method: immunoSEQ multiplex PCR. Clonal size and the V and J genes are those of that table, whereas D and trimming came from the DNA. This table holds hundreds of thousands of clones, 75% to 90% found once. This clone appeared a few times. Germline V CDR1 and CDR2: SGHRS, YFSETQ. The CDR3 loop spans 17 amino acids. V lost 0 bases to trimming and J lost 2 bases; unmatched junction nucleotides: 9. The TCR originated in a woman aged 25-40 years with active or convalescent COVID-19. The rearrangement links TRBV5-1 to TRBJ1-1; TRBD1 matches 8 bases. Sequencing was done on a sample of peripheral blood. CDR3 sequence (DNA): TGCGCCAGCAGCTTGGCCTTCGGACAGGGCGCTAACACTGAAGCTTTCTTT. Translation: CASSLAFGQGANTEAFF.